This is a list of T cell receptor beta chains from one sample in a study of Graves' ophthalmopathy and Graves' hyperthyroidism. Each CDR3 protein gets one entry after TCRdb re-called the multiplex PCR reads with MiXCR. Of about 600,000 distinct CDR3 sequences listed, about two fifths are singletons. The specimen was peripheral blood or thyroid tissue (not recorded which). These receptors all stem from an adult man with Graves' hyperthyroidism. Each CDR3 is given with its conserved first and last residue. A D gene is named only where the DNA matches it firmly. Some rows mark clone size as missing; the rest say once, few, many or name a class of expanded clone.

CASSLYWDRGDQPQHF,TGTGCCAGCAGTTTATATTGGGACAGGGGGGACCAGCCCCAGCATTTT,TRBJ1-5,-,TRBD1,TRBV27
CASSPEGRYYEHF,TGTGCCAGCAGCCCTGAGGGACGATACTACGAGCATTTT,TRBJ1-5,-,-,TRBV7-9
CATSKGTDFYGYTF,TGTGCCACCAGCAAAGGGACAGATTTCTATGGCTACACCTTC,TRBJ1-2,-,TRBD1,TRBV24-1
CASSLTRDRATEAFF,TGTGCCAGCAGCTTAACCCGGGACAGGGCCACTGAAGCTTTCTTT,TRBJ1-1,many,TRBD1,TRBV7-6
CSARMQFSNQPQHF,TGCAGTGCTAGGATGCAGTTTAGCAATCAGCCCCAGCATTTT,TRBJ1-5,-,-,TRBV20-1
CASSAGRVSLTGELFF,TGTGCCAGCAGCGCGGGACGCGTCTCTTTAACCGGGGAGCTGTTTTTT,TRBJ2-2,few,-,TRBV5-6
CASSPGRVGSEQYF,TGTGCCAGCAGCCCGGGTAGAGTTGGCAGCGAGCAGTACTTC,TRBJ2-7,once,-,TRBV11-2
CSGDSSMNTEAFF,TGCAGTGGTGACAGCTCTATGAACACTGAAGCTTTCTTT,TRBJ1-1,many,-,TRBV20-1
CASSVQGMYNEQFF,TGTGCCAGCAGCGTCCAGGGGATGTACAATGAGCAGTTCTTC,TRBJ2-1,-,-,TRBV5-6
CASSFGGRGDDTQYF,TGTGCCAGCAGTTTCGGCGGGAGGGGAGACGATACGCAGTATTTT,TRBJ2-3,-,TRBD2,TRBV25-1
CASSVDSHRASGYTF,TGTGCCAGCAGTGTAGACAGCCACCGGGCTTCTGGCTACACCTTC,TRBJ1-2,few,-,TRBV2
CSVESAGYYEQYF,TGCAGCGTTGAGTCAGCGGGGTACTACGAGCAGTACTTC,TRBJ2-7,many,TRBD2,TRBV29-1
CSVDREETQYF,TGCAGTGTCGACAGGGAAGAGACCCAGTACTTC,TRBJ2-5,many,TRBD1,TRBV20-1
CASYRDRGYGYTF,TGTGCCAGCTATAGGGACAGGGGTTATGGCTACACCTTC,TRBJ1-2,many,TRBD1,TRBV2
CASSDYTGETQYF,TGTGCCAGCAGCGACTACACCGGGGAGACCCAGTACTTC,TRBJ2-5,-,-,TRBV7-4
CASSESAGGDQPQHF,TGCGCCAGCAGTGAGTCGGCGGGAGGGGATCAGCCCCAGCATTTT,TRBJ1-5,many,-,TRBV10-2
CATRDSNPATNEKLFF,TGTGCCACCAGGGACAGCAATCCCGCAACTAATGAAAAACTGTTTTTT,TRBJ1-4,-,TRBD1,TRBV10-3
CATSSRDKSYNEQFF,TGTGCCACCAGCAGCCGGGACAAGTCCTACAATGAGCAGTTCTTC,TRBJ2-1,once,-,TRBV15
CSLGGTSGGETQYF,TGCAGCTTGGGCGGGACTAGCGGAGGCGAGACCCAGTACTTC,TRBJ2-5,-,TRBD2,TRBV29-1
CSVIGQGDGREKLFF,TGCAGCGTTATCGGACAGGGCGATGGAAGAGAAAAACTGTTTTTT,TRBJ1-4,-,TRBD1,TRBV29-1
CASLGRQGDNEQFF,TGTGCCAGCCTCGGGAGACAGGGAGACAATGAGCAGTTCTTC,TRBJ2-1,once,-,TRBV2
CASSSTGTGAFEQYF,TGTGCCAGCAGTTCGACCGGGACAGGGGCTTTCGAGCAGTACTTC,TRBJ2-7,many,TRBD1,TRBV7-2
CASSPGDRGPSGRTQSETQYF,TGTGCCAGCAGCCCCGGGGACAGGGGGCCTAGCGGGAGGACCCAATCAGAGACCCAGTACTTC,TRBJ2-5,-,-,TRBV11-2
CAISEPGQTNYGYTF,TGTGCCATCAGTGAGCCCGGACAGACTAACTATGGCTACACCTTC,TRBJ1-2,many,-,TRBV10-3
CASSLDGTNQETQYF,TGTGCCAGCAGCTTGGACGGGACGAACCAAGAGACCCAGTACTTC,TRBJ2-5,few,-,TRBV7-9
CASSSSGDSGNTIYF,TGTGCCAGTAGTTCCTCAGGAGACTCTGGAAACACCATATATTTT,TRBJ1-3,-,-,TRBV19
CASSPILARNYEQYF,TGTGCCAGTAGTCCGATACTAGCGAGAAACTACGAGCAGTACTTC,TRBJ2-7,once,TRBD2,TRBV19
CSSEGGVQETQYF,TGCAGCAGTGAAGGTGGGGTCCAAGAGACCCAGTACTTC,TRBJ2-5,-,-,TRBV29-1
CASGPGQGNEKLFF,TGTGCCAGCGGACCGGGACAGGGAAATGAAAAACTGTTTTTT,TRBJ1-4,few,TRBD1,TRBV27
CASSSGTGRNYGYTF,TGCGCCAGCAGCTCAGGGACAGGGCGAAACTATGGCTACACCTTC,TRBJ1-2,many,TRBD1,TRBV5-1
CASSVAPNTGELFF,TGTGCCAGCAGCGTAGCCCCGAACACCGGGGAGCTGTTTTTT,TRBJ2-2,many,-,TRBV9